The subject of this entry is one T cell receptor (beta chain). Clones were read by immunoSEQ multiplex PCR, and TCRdb kept only the in-frame ones, dropping some. The sample has some 30,000 clones, around nine tenths seen once. The data were taken from a study of somatic mutations in cytotoxic T cells in rheumatoid arthritis. The sequence came from an adult with rheumatoid arthritis. Sequenced: CD8+ T cells sorted from blood.

In nucleotides, the CDR3 is TGTGCCAGCAGCGTATGGGGACTAGCGACAGATACGCAGTATTTT. Translated, it gives CASSVWGLATDTQYF. The V gene is TRBV9, the J gene TRBJ2-3, with 10 bases lining up with TRBD2. Germline CDR1 SGDLS, CDR2 YYNGEE. The CDR3 totals 15 residues. Trimming at V came to 1 base and at J to 3 bases, leaving 2 bases not matched to a gene.